This entry lists 28 T cell receptor beta chains sequenced from one sample in a study of Ad26.COV2.S vaccination and SARS-CoV-2 variants. Measured with immunoSEQ multiplex PCR; TCRdb has only the in-frame clones, and not every one. Among nearly 400,000 clones listed, 75% to 90% were seen once. Treatment specified: approximately 18 received Ad26.COV2.S at low or high dose, single or two shots; 5 received placebo; per-sample allocation not given. The samples date from day 63 after the first vaccine or placebo injection. The sequenced sample was peripheral blood, obtained in a trial of Ad26.COV2.S vaccine versus placebo. These receptors were taken from a person aged 18 to 59 who received the Ad26.COV2.S COVID-19 vaccine or a placebo.

The chain joins TRBV18 to TRBJ2-6, with TRBD2 matching 8 bases. The germline V gene encodes CDR1 KGHSH and CDR2 LQKENI. With 4 bases clipped from V and 2 bases from J, the junction kept 7 bases outside the gene matches. This CDR3 region has 17 residues. Here the CDR3 reads CASSLPSGLPGANVLTF. CDR3 nucleotides: TGTGCCAGCTCACTACCTAGCGGGCTGCCTGGGGCCAACGTCCTGACTTTC.

The chain combines TRBV28 with TRBJ2-7; 8 bases are shared with TRBD2. The V and J ends lost 7 bases and 2 bases, in that order; junction bases with no gene match: 13. Per the germline V gene, CDR1 is MDHEN and CDR2 is SYDVKM. The CDR3 totals 16 residues. For the CDR3, the DNA is TGTGCCAGCATCTACGCCGGGGGGGTCCGAACCTACGAGCAGTACTTC. As protein: CASIYAGGVRTYEQYF.

The chain uses TRBV10-2 and TRBJ2-1, with D perhaps TRBD1 or TRBD2 (5 bases each). Per the germline V gene, CDR1 is WSHSY and CDR2 is SAAADI. Trimming took off 2 bases at V and 4 bases at J, with 9 bases between the two ends. The CDR3 totals 14 residues. The CDR3 here is CASSEEGYYNEQFF. In DNA form, the CDR3 reads TGCGCCAGCAGTGAGGAGGGGTATTACAATGAGCAGTTCTTC.

The V and J genes are TRBV4-1 and TRBJ1-5; D not certain. The V end was cut by 5 bases, the J end by 0 bases, with 11 bases between. The CDR3 length is 15 residues. The germline CDR1 and CDR2 sequences are MGHRA and YSYEKL. The CDR3 here is CASSGGSNSNQPQHF. The DNA of the CDR3 is TGCGCCAGCAGCGGTGGTAGCAATAGCAATCAGCCCCAGCATTTT.

This chain links TRBV11-1 with TRBJ2-2, with TRBD2 matching 7 bases. The CDR3 has 16 residues. J lost 7 bases, V lost 2 bases, and 10 bases had no gene match. Germline CDR1 reads SGHAT; CDR2 reads FQDESV (reference sequence). CDR3 coding DNA: TGTGCCAGCAGCTTATATTCCTCACTAGCGAGCGGGGAGCTGTTTTTT. Protein: CASSLYSSLASGELFF.

The chain uses TRBV5-1 and TRBJ1-6; 7 nucleotides match TRBD1. J was trimmed by 7 bases and V by 3 bases; bases with no gene match: 4. The CDR3 runs to 14 residues. Germline CDR1 is SGHRS and CDR2 is YFSETQ. CDR3 residues: CASSSGQPNSPLHF. CDR3 nucleotide sequence: TGCGCCAGCAGCTCGGGACAGCCAAATTCACCCCTCCACTTT.

This chain joins TRBV6-4 and TRBJ1-2; no firm D call. V lost 5 bases to trimming and J lost 13 bases, with 29 bases between them. The V gene's germline CDR1 is MRHNA and CDR2 SNTAGT. This CDR3 contains 16 residues. The CDR3 DNA reads TGTGCCAGCAGTTCTCTGCCAACTCTTTTCCGAGGGCCCCTCACCTTC. This codes for CASSSLPTLFRGPLTF.

The chain couples TRBV6-6 to TRBJ2-7, with unresolved D. The CDR3 is 13 amino acids. Trimming shortened V by 6 bases and J by 1 base, and 10 bases separated the two germline ends. Germline V CDR1 and CDR2: MNHNY, SVGAGI (reference sequence). CDR3 coding DNA: TGTGCCAGCAGAACGCTTAATTCCTACGAGCAGTACTTC. Translation gives CASRTLNSYEQYF.

The V gene is TRBV6-5, the J gene TRBJ2-7, with a tentative D call TRBD1 (6 bases). The CDR3 contains 15 residues. Between the trimmed V and J ends, which lost 6 bases and 2 bases, there was a span of 17 bases. Germline V gene sequence: CDR1 MNHEY, CDR2 SVGAGI. Written as DNA, the CDR3 is TGTGCCAGCAGCCGGCCGGGACACAAAGCCTACGAGCAGTACTTC. Its protein is CASSRPGHKAYEQYF.

J is TRBJ2-7 and V is TRBV11-2; 13 positions agree with TRBD2. Germline loops: CDR1 SGHAT, CDR2 FQNNGV. V trimming: 0 bases; J trimming: 4 bases; junction bases outside the gene matches: 3. CDR3 size: 16 residues. The CDR3 DNA sequence: TGTGCCAGCAGCTTAGATCGGACTAGCGGGAGTTACGAGCAGTACTTC. Its translation: CASSLDRTSGSYEQYF.

This chain joins TRBV6-1 and TRBJ1-6, with D unresolved. This CDR3 spans 15 amino acids. Germline assignment: CDR1 MNHNS and CDR2 SASEGT. Deletions cut 2 bases from V and 5 bases from J, with 10 bases between. DNA for the CDR3: TGTGCCAGCAGTGAAATTGCAGAGAATAATTCACCCCTCCACTTT. This sequence encodes CASSEIAENNSPLHF.

The V and J genes are TRBV30 and TRBJ1-5; a weak D match, TRBD1 (6 bases). Trimming removed 2 bases at V and 4 bases at J, with 9 bases between. CDR3 length: 13 residues. CDR1 and CDR2 from the germline V gene are GTSNPN and SVGIG (reference sequence). The CDR3 sequence: CAWSRGNNQPQHF. In DNA form, the CDR3 reads TGTGCCTGGAGTAGGGGGAATAATCAGCCCCAGCATTTT. Using reference TRBV30 and TRBJ1-5 for the parts outside the CDR3, the full variable domain is SQTIHQWPATLVQPVGSPLSLECTVEGTSNPNLYWYRQAAGRGLQLLFYSVGIGQISSEVPQNLSASRPQDRQFILSSKKLLLSDSGFYLCAWSRGNNQPQHFGDGTRLSIL.

A single count supports this clone. The genes are TRBV19 and TRBJ2-7; 12 nucleotides match TRBD2. J lost 7 bases, V lost 10 bases, and 11 bases had no gene match. Germline lookup yields CDR1 LNHDA and CDR2 SQIVND (reference sequence). CDR3 length equals 14 residues. The CDR3 is CATSWTSGTTEQYF. Written as DNA, the CDR3 is TGTGCCACCTCCTGGACTAGCGGGACTACGGAGCAGTACTTC.

The chain employs TRBV28 and TRBJ2-7; 8 bases are a match to TRBD2. Germline V gives CDR1 MDHEN, CDR2 SYDVKM. After removal of 5 bases from V and 0 bases from J, the junction contained 6 bases not matched to a gene. The CDR3 has 15 residues. The CDR3 reads CASSVPLAASYEQYF. CDR3 bases: TGTGCCAGCAGTGTCCCACTAGCGGCCTCCTACGAGCAGTACTTC.

The chain links TRBV11-2 to TRBJ2-7, with D possibly being TRBD2 (5 bases). Trimming removed 6 bases at V and 9 bases at J, with 12 bases between. The germline V gene has CDR1 SGHAT and CDR2 FQNNGV. This CDR3 is 11 amino acids long. As DNA, the CDR3 is TGTGCCAGCAGTCGGGATTCCGCGCAGTACTTC. It is translated as CASSRDSAQYF.

V and J are TRBV4-1 and TRBJ2-1, with 11 nucleotides matching TRBD2. There are 15 residues in the CDR3. V was clipped by 6 bases and J by 4 bases; unmatched bases: 5. Germline CDR1 reads MGHRA; CDR2 reads YSYEKL. The CDR3 coding sequence is TGCGCCAGCAGTCTGACTAGCGGGGTATACAATGAGCAGTTCTTC. Amino acid sequence: CASSLTSGVYNEQFF.

The chain has TRBV11-3 and TRBJ2-1; D ambiguous. CDR1 is SGHNT, CDR2 YENEEA, per germline. This CDR3 has 13 residues. V gave up 2 bases and J gave up 5 bases, with 7 bases separating them. The CDR3 bases are TGTGCCAGCAGCTTAACGTTGAACAATGAGCAGTTCTTC. Its protein product is CASSLTLNNEQFF.

This chain joins TRBV7-9 and TRBJ1-1; D is ambiguous. CDR1 is SEHNR, CDR2 FQNEAQ, per germline (reference sequence). Trimming stripped 1 base from V and 0 bases from J, with 6 bases between. The CDR3 totals 14 residues. CDR3 nucleotide sequence: TGTGCCAGCAGCTTAGGAGGATTGAACACTGAAGCTTTCTTT. Its translation is CASSLGGLNTEAFF.

The V gene is TRBV9, the J gene TRBJ2-3; 7 nucleotides agree with TRBD2. CDR3 length equals 16 residues. J gave up 2 bases and V 7 bases, and 13 bases lay outside the gene matches. Germline CDR1 is SGDLS and CDR2 is YYNGEE. CDR3 nucleotide sequence: TGTGCCAGCCGTATGGGGCTAGCGGAGACCACAGATACGCAGTATTTT. Translation gives CASRMGLAETTDTQYF.

The V call is TRBV29-1, the J call TRBJ2-1; D gene ambiguous. The V end lost 1 base, the J end lost 3 bases, and 7 bases lay between the germline ends. CDR3 length: 13 residues. Germline V CDR1 and CDR2: SQVTM, ANQGSEA. The CDR3 DNA is TGCAGCGTTGAAGGGATCGACTACAATGAGCAGTTCTTC. Its translation: CSVEGIDYNEQFF.

V gene TRBV30 combines with J gene TRBJ1-3; no clear D gene. CDR3 length: 13 amino acids. Germline V CDR1 and CDR2: GTSNPN, SVGIG (reference sequence). Trimming took 3 bases from V and 7 from J, leaving 13 bases between them. In DNA, the CDR3 is TGTGCCTGGAGGAAACCGGGGAGTAACACCATATATTTT. Translated, it gives CAWRKPGSNTIYF.

This clone appeared a few times. The V and J genes are TRBV21-1 and TRBJ1-5; the table's D call TRBD1 went unverified against the DNA. TRBV21-1 is labeled a pseudogene. The CDR3 sequence is 16 residues long. The CDR3 DNA reads TGTGCCAGCAGCAAAGCTAGGACATATAGCAATCAGCCCCAGCATTTT. Its translation: CASSKARTYSNQPQHF.

The chain links TRBV6-5 to TRBJ1-2, with D tentatively TRBD1 (5 bases). The CDR3 has 14 amino acids. Trimming took off 6 bases at V and 0 bases at J, with 11 bases between the two ends. The V gene's germline CDR1 is MNHEY and CDR2 SVGAGI. The DNA for the CDR3 is TGTGCCAGCAGGGGGAGGGGAGCTAACTATGGCTACACCTTC. This encodes CASRGRGANYGYTF.

This chain joins TRBV3-1 (or the pseudogene TRBV3-2) and TRBJ2-3, with TRBD1 matching over 7 bases. The CDR3 covers 16 residues. V was clipped by 2 bases and J by 6 bases; unmatched bases: 11. Germline assignment: CDR1 LGHDT and CDR2 YNNKEL (reference sequence). In DNA form, the CDR3 reads TGTGCCAGCAGCCAAAATTGGGACAGCACGACGGATACGCAGTATTTT. As protein: CASSQNWDSTTDTQYF.

The chain uses TRBV28 and TRBJ2-3, with 10 bases lining up with TRBD2. This CDR3 has 21 residues. Germline CDR1 reads MDHEN; CDR2 reads SYDVKM. After removal of 5 bases from V and 0 bases from J, the junction contained 20 bases not matched to a gene. This CDR3 is CASSPHHLSLRTSGSTDTQYF. The CDR3 DNA reads as TGTGCCAGCAGTCCGCATCATCTGTCTTTGAGGACTAGCGGCAGCACAGATACGCAGTATTTT.

This clone was seen a few times. The CDR3 DNA reads as TGTGCCAGCAGTGCGAACAGGGGACACGTAGATTCACCCCTCCACTTT. Its protein is CASSANRGHVDSPLHF. V usage is TRBV27 and J usage is TRBJ1-6; TRBD1 agrees at 7 bases. This CDR3 is built from 16 residues. Germline loops: CDR1 MNHEY, CDR2 SMNVEV (reference sequence). V was clipped by 5 bases and J by 8 bases; unmatched bases: 12.

The gene calls are TRBV5-4 and TRBJ1-6; unclear D gene. Trimming took off 0 bases at V and 10 bases at J, with 11 bases between the two ends. From germline, CDR1 is SGHNT and CDR2 YYREEE (reference sequence). This CDR3 comprises 14 residues. In DNA form, the CDR3 reads TGTGCCAGCAGCTTGGCGATTTTGGAATCACCCCTCCACTTT. Protein: CASSLAILESPLHF.

The chain has TRBV9 and TRBJ2-3, with TRBD1 as a possible D gene (6 bases). The CDR3 length is 17 residues. Per germline, CDR1 SGDLS and CDR2 YYNGEE. Trimming cost V 0 bases and J 1 base, with 15 bases left between them. CDR3 region: CASSVALGGRGTDTQYF. For the CDR3, the DNA is TGTGCCAGCAGCGTAGCCTTAGGGGGACGTGGCACAGATACGCAGTATTTT.